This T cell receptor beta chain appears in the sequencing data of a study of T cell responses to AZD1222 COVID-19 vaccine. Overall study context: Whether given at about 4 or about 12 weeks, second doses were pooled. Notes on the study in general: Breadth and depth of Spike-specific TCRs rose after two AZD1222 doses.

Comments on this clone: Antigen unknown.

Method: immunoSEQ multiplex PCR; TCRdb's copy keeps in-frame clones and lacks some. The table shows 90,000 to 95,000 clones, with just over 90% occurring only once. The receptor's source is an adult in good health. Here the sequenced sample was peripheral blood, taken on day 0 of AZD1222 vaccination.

The CDR3 DNA is TGTGCCAGTAGTTCGACAGGCTTTAATTCACCCCTCCACTTT. Its protein product is CASSSTGFNSPLHF. This chain joins TRBV19 and TRBJ1-6, with D possibly TRBD1 on 6 matching bases. CDR1 LNHDA and CDR2 SQIVND come from the germline V gene (reference sequence). Trimming took 5 bases from V and 6 from J, leaving 11 bases between them. There are 14 residues in the CDR3.